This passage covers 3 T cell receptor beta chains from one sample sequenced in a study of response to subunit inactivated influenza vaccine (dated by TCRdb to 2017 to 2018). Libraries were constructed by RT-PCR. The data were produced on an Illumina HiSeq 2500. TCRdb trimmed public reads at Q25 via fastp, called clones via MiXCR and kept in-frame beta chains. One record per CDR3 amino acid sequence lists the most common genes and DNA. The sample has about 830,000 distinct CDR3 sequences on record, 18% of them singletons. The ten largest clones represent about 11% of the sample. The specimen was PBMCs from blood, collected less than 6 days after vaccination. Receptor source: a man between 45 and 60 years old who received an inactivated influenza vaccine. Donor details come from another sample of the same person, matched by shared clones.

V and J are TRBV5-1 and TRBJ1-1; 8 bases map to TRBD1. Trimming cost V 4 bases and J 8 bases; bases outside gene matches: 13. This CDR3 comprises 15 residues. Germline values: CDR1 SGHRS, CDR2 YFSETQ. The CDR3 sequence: CASSPFQGAPQEAFF. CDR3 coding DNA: TGCGCCAGCAGCCCCTTTCAGGGGGCCCCACAAGAAGCTTTCTTT.

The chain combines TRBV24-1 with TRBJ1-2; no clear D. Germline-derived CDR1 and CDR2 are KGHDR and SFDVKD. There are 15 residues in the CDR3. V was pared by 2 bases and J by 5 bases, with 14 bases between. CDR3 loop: CATSDSDGYPYGYTF. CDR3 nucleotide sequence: TGTGCCACCAGTGATTCTGACGGATACCCTTATGGCTACACCTTC.

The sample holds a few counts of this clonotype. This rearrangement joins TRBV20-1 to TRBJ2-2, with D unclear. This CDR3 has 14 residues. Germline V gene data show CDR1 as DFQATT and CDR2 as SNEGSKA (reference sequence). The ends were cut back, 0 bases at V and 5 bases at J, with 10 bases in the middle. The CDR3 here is CSARESLRTGELFF. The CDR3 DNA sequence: TGCAGTGCTAGAGAATCCCTGAGGACCGGGGAGCTGTTTTTT.